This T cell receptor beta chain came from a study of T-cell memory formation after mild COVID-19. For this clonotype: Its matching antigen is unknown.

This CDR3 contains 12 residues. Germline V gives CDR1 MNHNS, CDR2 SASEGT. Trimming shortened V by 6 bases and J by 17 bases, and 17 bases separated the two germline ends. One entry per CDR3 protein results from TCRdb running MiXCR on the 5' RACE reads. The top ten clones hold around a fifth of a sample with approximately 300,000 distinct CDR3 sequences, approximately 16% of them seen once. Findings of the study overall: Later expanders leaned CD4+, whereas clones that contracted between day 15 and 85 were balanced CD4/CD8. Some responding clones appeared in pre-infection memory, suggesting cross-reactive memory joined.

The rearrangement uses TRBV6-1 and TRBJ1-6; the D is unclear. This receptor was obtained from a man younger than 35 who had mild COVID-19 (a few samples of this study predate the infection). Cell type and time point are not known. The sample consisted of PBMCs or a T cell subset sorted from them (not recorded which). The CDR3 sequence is CASRSGPPRFHF. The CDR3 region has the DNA TGTGCCAGCAGGAGCGGGCCCCCAAGGTTCCACTTT.